This TCR beta chain was sequenced during a study of blood T cells in healthy people across ages. Comment on this clonotype: Its specificity is unknown.

Study observations and caveats: Shifts in expanded clonotypes may have been confounded by donor CMV status, which was unknown.

A second PCR, run for roughly 7 to 12 cycles, used a sample-barcoded 5' primer plus a J-beta primer mix. One entry per CDR3 protein results from TCRdb running MiXCR on the 5' RACE reads. This repertoire shows more than 500,000 distinct CDR3 sequences, around a quarter found once; its top ten account for roughly 3.5%. The CDR3 sequence is 14 residues long. Germline V lookup: CDR1 SEHNR, CDR2 FQNEAQ (reference sequence). Trimming removed 7 bases from V and 8 bases from J, with 17 bases in between. The same specimen was also included in a second study, on T cells of mothers and their children. That report adds: Six or seven children, together with their three healthy Caucasian mothers, made up the donors. Evidence of persistent microchimeric T cell clones was absent.

Sequencing was performed on blood. The chain uses TRBV7-9 and TRBJ2-2; tentatively, D is TRBD1 or TRBD2 (6 bases each). The clonotype originates from a boy between 2 and 15 years old in good health. CDR3 region: CASIQGGGTGELFF. In nucleotides, the CDR3 is TGTGCCAGCATCCAAGGAGGGGGAACGGGGGAGCTGTTTTTT. Based on the CDR3 plus reference TRBV7-9 and TRBJ2-2, the full variable domain is DTGVSQNPRHKITKRGQNVTFRCDPISEHNRLYWYRQTLGQGPEFLTYFQNEAQLEKSRLLSDRFSAERPKGSFSTLEIQRTEQGDSAMYLCASIQGGGTGELFFGEGSRLTVL.